The TCR beta chain under discussion was sequenced for a study of cytomegalovirus exposure and HLA in healthy donors. Overall study context: Falling in the Caucasian-associated ancestry cluster were about 83% of some 400 genotyped donors.

The PCR was carried out with 60 Vbeta primers and 13 Jbeta primers. In the original workflow: It was a later analysis that counted about 80 million unique TCR beta chains, of which roughly 11 million were shared. Profiling relied on immunoSEQ multiplex PCR, and the TCRdb table lists in-frame clones only, not all of them. V and J calls and clone size are given by that table; D and trimming were obtained from the DNA. The repertoire holds around 94,000 clones, with 63% as singletons. The sample holds a few counts of this clone. The CDR3 sequence is 15 residues long. Germline CDR1 SGHTA, CDR2 FQGTGA. V shed 3 bases and J 7 bases; nucleotides not matched to a gene: 4.

The sequenced material came from PBMCs. The rearrangement uses TRBV7-3 and TRBJ2-1; 12 bases match TRBD2. The clonotype originates from a human donor in good health. The DNA for the CDR3 is TGTGCCAGCAGCTTTCTAGCGGGAGGGTGGAATGAGCAGTTCTTC. Its protein is CASSFLAGGWNEQFF.